This T cell receptor beta chain was observed in a study of OX40 agonist ivuxolimab in advanced cancers. Study-wide context: Ivuxolimab was a fully human IgG2 agonistic monoclonal antibody targeting the costimulatory receptor OX40 (CD134). Intravenous ivuxolimab was administered to patients every 2 weeks at six dose levels: 0.01, 0.1, 0.3, 1.5, 3 and 10 mg/kg. Of the approximately 50 dose-escalation patients, hepatocellular carcinoma was present in about 19, melanoma in approximately 15, renal cell carcinoma in 9 and head and neck cancer in 9. The dose-escalation cohort was roughly 83% male with a mean age of about 60 years, ranging from roughly 20 to 85. Patients were allowed to have had prior anti-PD-1, anti-PD-L1 or anti-CTLA-4 therapy, and approximately 37% of the dose-escalation patients had been treated with checkpoint inhibitors. Partial responses were achieved by three dose-escalation patients, of whom one had hepatocellular carcinoma and two had cutaneous melanoma. The purpose of peripheral TCRbeta sequencing was to test whether ivuxolimab changed TCR sequence diversity and led to clonal T-cell expansion. The paper describes the monotherapy dose-escalation part (N of about 47 patients) of the phase I trial of ivuxolimab.

Findings and caveats that apply to the study as a whole: After ivuxolimab, expanded clones were on average more numerous among CD8+ T cells than among CD4+ T cells. At doses from 0.1 to 3.0 mg/kg, clonal expansion was seen in both CD4+ and CD8+ blood T cells between baseline and week 6. Partial responders in the 0.1-3.0 mg/kg groups had among the lowest normalized peripheral clonal expansion, especially among CD8+ T cells. The antigen specificity of the clonally expanded peripheral T cells was not determined. Low levels of normalized T-cell clonal expansion were also seen in some patients who did not respond.

Comments on this clone: Its recognized antigen is unknown. The record has no base qualities; no much larger clone is one base away.

Inclusive of the bounding cysteine and phenylalanine, the CDR3 is 12 residues long. Kept here is only the CDR3 DNA, which spans 36 bases and is read in frame from base 1. For CDR1 and CDR2, the germline V gene lists SGHVS and FQNEAQ. V is cut by 1 base and J by 9 bases, and the space between the germline ends is 7 bases. Genomic DNA was isolated from the sorted cells so that the TCRbeta CDR3 region could be sequenced. The immunoSEQ Assay was used to sequence the TCRbeta CDR3 regions. TCRdb took this table from immuneACCESS and kept in-frame rearrangements with V and J called. Such tables lack part of the clones; where checked against another copy, unresolved V genes explain under half of the gap, and the rest is unexplained. The sample table shows roughly 50,000 clones, and 70% to 90% are seen once. More than 9.5% of the sample belongs to the ten largest clones. The trial excluded patients who had a history of autoimmune disease or who were on systemic immunosuppression. Peripheral blood for TCR sequencing was collected from all dose cohorts at baseline, on cycle 4 day 1, and on cycle 7 day 1. Samples came from an open-label, multicenter, first-in-human phase I dose-escalation trial of ivuxolimab. Adults with locally advanced or metastatic melanoma, renal cell, hepatocellular, or head and neck squamous cell carcinoma were enrolled in the trial. Before TCR sequencing, CD4+ and CD8+ T cells were separately sorted from peripheral blood.

The sequencing used CD4+ or CD8+ T cells sorted from blood, collected in a trial of the OX40 agonist ivuxolimab. The receptor was derived from an adult with an advanced solid tumor such as melanoma, head and neck, liver or kidney cancer. This receptor chain uses TRBV7-8 and TRBJ2-1, with no confident D gene call. This receptor carries the CDR3 CASSLVASEQFF. The nucleotide sequence reads as follows: TGTGCCAGCAGCTTAGTTGCTTCTGAGCAGTTCTTC.